Each of the 18 T cell receptor beta chains below was sequenced from the same sample in a study of T cells in Graves' hyperthyroidism and ophthalmopathy. RNA transcripts were the template for amplifying TCR beta CDR3 regions. HTBI primers were employed in a first-round RT-PCR of the TCR CDR3. One entry per CDR3 protein results from TCRdb running MiXCR on the multiplex PCR reads. Altogether approximately 590,000 distinct CDR3 sequences are present, approximately 14% being singletons, with the ten largest covering around 7.5%. Sequencing input: blood. These receptors were obtained from a woman aged 25 to 39 with Graves' hyperthyroidism.

In its sample, this clonotype was seen many times. This sequence joins TRBV7-9 and TRBJ2-1; 14 bases map to TRBD2. Trimming took 0 bases from V and 6 from J; bases not matched to a gene: 7. The CDR3 is 18 amino acids. Per germline, CDR1 SEHNR and CDR2 FQNEAQ (reference sequence). As DNA, the CDR3 is TGTGCCAGCAGCTTAGCCCGACTAGCGGGAGGGCTCGGCAATGAGCAGTTCTTC. It specifies CASSLARLAGGLGNEQFF.

On this clonotype: Just one base apart from a much larger clone, this may be a read error. This chain uses TRBV11-1 with TRBJ1-5; D may be TRBD1 (5 bases). The CDR3 runs to 13 residues. CDR1 and CDR2 (germline): SGHAT, FQDESV (reference sequence). Trimming cost V 10 bases and J 4 bases, with 14 bases left between them. The CDR3 sequence: CANSIRDNQPQHF. CDR3 in DNA: TGTGCCAACAGTATCAGGGATAATCAGCCCCAGCATTTT.

The chain combines TRBV20-1 with TRBJ2-3, with D tentatively TRBD1 (5 bases). This CDR3 region has 13 residues. Germline V gene data show CDR1 as DFQATT and CDR2 as SNEGSKA (reference sequence). V was trimmed by 2 bases and J by 0 bases, leaving 6 bases between them. CDR3 sequence reads: CSARWGSTDTQYF. CDR3 sequence (DNA): TGCAGTGCTAGATGGGGCAGCACAGATACGCAGTATTTT.

This clonotype was seen ten or more times. The CDR3 here is CASTIGEVAGLGGTDTQYF. DNA for the CDR3: TGTGCCAGCACCATCGGGGAGGTAGCGGGACTTGGGGGCACAGATACGCAGTATTTT. The chain has TRBV6-2 or TRBV6-3 and TRBJ2-3, with 8 bases aligning to TRBD2. The CDR3 extends over 19 amino acids. The J segment lost 1 base and the V segment lost 7 bases, leaving 19 bases of the junction unmatched. Looked up from germline, CDR1 is MNHEY and CDR2 is SVGEGT.

The rearrangement joins TRBV28 to TRBJ1-2; TRBD1 is a possible D gene (6 bases). Trimming shortened V by 3 bases and J by 4 bases, and 12 bases separated the two germline ends. CDR3 length: 14 amino acids. Germline loops: CDR1 MDHEN, CDR2 SYDVKM. CDR3 bases: TGTGCCAGCAGTTTTGTCAGGGGTTTCTATGGCTACACCTTC. Its translation is CASSFVRGFYGYTF.

This clonotype was counted a few times. This sequence joins TRBV7-8 and TRBJ2-7; possibly TRBD1 for D (6 bases). Trimming pared 0 bases from V and 7 bases from J, leaving 16 bases between. Per germline, CDR1 SGHVS and CDR2 FQNEAQ. The CDR3 consists of 15 residues. Here the CDR3 DNA reads TGTGCCAGCAGCTTAGCGGGGTCGACGGGGACAGAGCAGTACTTC. Translating gives CASSLAGSTGTEQYF.

This clonotype was seen a handful of times. The chain links TRBV27 to TRBJ1-2, with 7 bases lining up with TRBD1. The germline CDR1 and CDR2 sequences are MNHEY and SMNVEV (reference sequence). With 4 bases clipped from V and 7 bases from J, the junction kept 6 bases outside the gene matches. The CDR3 covers 13 residues. The CDR3 DNA is TGTGCCAGCAGTTCCGGGACAGTCATTGGCTACACCTTC. Amino acids: CASSSGTVIGYTF.

This clonotype was recorded at least ten times. V gene TRBV5-5 combines with J gene TRBJ1-1; perhaps TRBD1 as D (5 bases). This CDR3 contains 14 residues. V was shortened by 3 bases and J by 4 bases, with 13 bases between the two germline ends. The V gene's germline CDR1 is SGHKS and CDR2 YYEKEE (reference sequence). The CDR3 DNA sequence: TGTGCCAGCAGCTGGAGGGGCGTCAGCACTGAAGCTTTCTTT. Translation gives CASSWRGVSTEAFF.

Of note for this clonotype: A clone one base away is much larger, so this may be a read error. The V gene is TRBV6-5, the J gene TRBJ1-6; the D gene is possibly TRBD1 (6 bases). CDR3 length equals 17 residues. V lost 0 bases and J 6 bases, leaving 15 bases between the germline ends. CDR1 is MNHEY, CDR2 SVGAGI, per germline. The CDR3 sequence: CASSYSRGTRSNSPLHF. The CDR3 coding sequence is TGTGCCAGCAGTTACTCGAGGGGGACACGGAGTAATTCACCCCTCCACTTT.

This clonotype has at least ten counts. V gene TRBV7-9 combines with J gene TRBJ2-7; the D is unclear. V was pared by 0 bases and J by 6 bases, with 6 bases between. Germline CDR1 is SEHNR and CDR2 is FQNEAQ (reference sequence). This CDR3 contains 12 residues. The CDR3 sequence is CASSLARSEQYF. The CDR3 DNA is TGTGCCAGCAGCTTAGCTCGGAGCGAGCAGTACTTC. Drawing the rest from reference TRBV7-9 and TRBJ2-7, the complete variable domain is DTGVSQNPRHKITKRGQNVTFRCDPISEHNRLYWYRQTLGQGPEFLTYFQNEAQLEKSRLLSDRFSAERPKGSFSTLEIQRTEQGDSAMYLCASSLARSEQYFGPGTRLTVT.

This clonotype was seen more than once but under ten times. The chain joins TRBV20-1 to TRBJ2-4, with 9 bases lining up with TRBD1. J gave up 5 bases and V 3 bases, and 5 bases lay outside the gene matches. The germline V gene encodes CDR1 DFQATT and CDR2 SNEGSKA (reference sequence). The CDR3 has 14 residues. The DNA for the CDR3 is TGCAGTGCTAGGTCTGACAGGGGGGAAAACATTCAGTACTTC. Its protein is CSARSDRGENIQYF.

The genes are TRBV6-5 and TRBJ2-1, with D possibly matching TRBD1 (6 bases). V lost 0 bases and J lost 7, with 16 bases in between. The germline V gene encodes CDR1 MNHEY and CDR2 SVGAGI. The CDR3 is made up of 16 amino acids. The CDR3 loop is CASSYSTGHRRNEQFF. CDR3 bases: TGTGCCAGCAGTTACTCGACAGGTCATAGGAGGAATGAGCAGTTCTTC.

The V gene is TRBV12-3 or TRBV12-4, the J gene TRBJ1-2; no reliable D call. This CDR3 contains 15 residues. The V and J ends lost 5 bases and 6 bases respectively, with 19 bases between them. The CDR3 sequence is CASSPSAPTSNGYTF. The CDR3, as DNA: TGTGCCAGCAGTCCGTCTGCCCCGACTTCTAATGGCTACACCTTC.

About this clonotype: A read error is possible here, since a much larger clone lies one base away. The J gene is TRBJ1-2, the V gene TRBV15; D is uncertain. There are 13 residues in the CDR3. CDR1 and CDR2 from the germline V gene are LNHNV and YYDKDF (reference sequence). Here the CDR3 reads CATSGDTGDGYTF. The CDR3, as DNA: TGTGCCACCAGCGGAGATACGGGCGATGGCTACACCTTC.

The CDR3 sequence is CASGAVNSYEQYF. CDR3 sequence (DNA): TGTGCCAGCGGGGCTGTAAACTCCTACGAGCAGTACTTC. The chain joins TRBV12-3 or TRBV12-4 to TRBJ2-7; D is perhaps TRBD1 (5 bases). This CDR3 is 13 amino acids long. The V end was cut by 8 bases, the J end by 0 bases, with 11 bases between.

This clonotype was found many times. V and J are TRBV5-6 and TRBJ2-7; D uncertain. V shed 0 bases and J shed 1 base, with 8 bases lying between them. The CDR3 is 14 residues long. Germline V gene sequence: CDR1 SGHDT, CDR2 YYEEEE. The CDR3 region has the DNA TGTGCCAGCAGCTTGGGTCAGCCTTCCTACGAGCAGTACTTC. Translating it yields CASSLGQPSYEQYF.

This clonotype was detected many times. V gene TRBV5-1 combines with J gene TRBJ2-1; 11 nucleotides align to TRBD2. CDR3 length equals 16 residues. Per the germline V gene, CDR1 is SGHRS and CDR2 is YFSETQ. J lost 6 bases, V lost 4 bases, and 9 bases had no gene match. This CDR3 is CASSLMLAGGGNEQFF. The CDR3 DNA sequence: TGCGCCAGCAGCCTGATGTTAGCGGGAGGGGGCAATGAGCAGTTCTTC. The full variable domain, with the rest looked up from reference TRBV5-1 and TRBJ2-1, is KAGVTQTPRYLIKTRGQQVTLSCSPISGHRSVSWYQQTPGQGLQFLFEYFSETQRNKGNFPGRFSGRQFSNSRSEMNVSTLELGDSALYLCASSLMLAGGGNEQFFGPGTRLTVL.

In this sample, this clonotype turned up many times. The rearrangement links TRBV19 to TRBJ2-2; the match to TRBD1 covers 7 bases. CDR3 size: 17 residues. Germline-derived CDR1 and CDR2 are LNHDA and SQIVND (reference sequence). V lost 5 bases and J lost 1; bases outside the gene matches: 10. The CDR3 protein is CASSPPRGTVNTGELFF. As DNA, the CDR3 is TGTGCCAGTAGTCCACCAAGGGGGACAGTGAACACCGGGGAGCTGTTTTTT.